This T cell receptor (beta chain) is from a study of cytomegalovirus exposure and HLA in healthy donors. Vbeta (60) and Jbeta (13) primers were used in the PCR. Sequenced by immunoSEQ multiplex PCR; TCRdb stores in-frame clones only, minus some. The sample records some 86,000 clones, 75% to 85% being singletons. The CDR3 has 17 amino acids. Germline loops: CDR1 SEHNR, CDR2 FQNEAQ (reference sequence). V gave up 1 base and J gave up 2 bases; unmatched junction bases: 6. Sequencing input: PBMCs. The V and J genes are TRBV7-9 and TRBJ2-3; 10 positions match TRBD2. This sequence was found in a woman aged 40 to 50 in good health and CMV-seropositive. The DNA of the CDR3 is TGTGCCAGCAGCTTAGTGCGAGCGGGAGGGCCCACAGATACGCAGTATTTT. As protein: CASSLVRAGGPTDTQYF.